The rows below give T cell receptor beta chains drawn from one sample of a study of cytomegalovirus exposure and HLA in healthy donors. This table comes from immunoSEQ multiplex PCR, and its TCRdb copy is limited to in-frame clones, with some not included. Of about 130,000 clones in the sample, roughly 74% are singletons; the top ten hold 5.5% to 8.5%. Sequenced: PBMCs. Receptors were obtained from a man in his forties or fifties in good health and CMV-seropositive. The CDR3 runs from the conserved cysteine through the conserved F or W. D genes are given only for firm matches. Clone size is stated in some rows and not others, as once, few, many or a class when expanded.

cdr3_length: 15; clone_size: .; v_call: TRBV28; d_call: TRBD2; j_call: TRBJ2-3; cdr3_nt: TGTGCCAGCCTTATAGCGGGAGGTTCCACAGATACGCAGTATTTT; cdr3_aa: CASLIAGGSTDTQYF
cdr3_length: 14; clone_size: .; v_call: TRBV6-1; d_call: .; j_call: TRBJ1-2; cdr3_nt: TGTGCCACCAAAAAGCACCAGGGGAACTATGGCTACACCTTC; cdr3_aa: CATKKHQGNYGYTF
cdr3_length: 14; clone_size: .; v_call: TRBV5-1; d_call: .; j_call: TRBJ2-2; cdr3_nt: TGCGCCAGCAGCAAGGATGGGGGCCCCGGGGAGCTGTTTTTT; cdr3_aa: CASSKDGGPGELFF
cdr3_length: 16; clone_size: .; v_call: TRBV15; d_call: .; j_call: TRBJ1-2; cdr3_nt: TGTGCCACCAGCAGAGGAAAATCACTGCTCTCCTATGGCTACACCTTC; cdr3_aa: CATSRGKSLLSYGYTF
cdr3_length: 17; clone_size: .; v_call: TRBV7-2; d_call: .; j_call: TRBJ2-2; cdr3_nt: TGTGCCAGCAGCTTAGGGCCGCCAGGAGGTAACACCGGGGAGCTGTTTTTT; cdr3_aa: CASSLGPPGGNTGELFF
cdr3_length: 15; clone_size: once; v_call: TRBV9; d_call: TRBD1; j_call: TRBJ2-1; cdr3_nt: TGTGCCAGCAGCGTACGGGACAGGGAAATTGTTGAGCAGTTCTTC; cdr3_aa: CASSVRDREIVEQFF
cdr3_length: 14; clone_size: .; v_call: TRBV28; d_call: .; j_call: TRBJ1-5; cdr3_nt: TGTGCCAGCGAGAGCGGAGGGATTAATCAGCCCCAGCATTTT; cdr3_aa: CASESGGINQPQHF
cdr3_length: 15; clone_size: .; v_call: TRBV5-1; d_call: .; j_call: TRBJ2-7; cdr3_nt: TGCGCCAGCAGCTTGGGACACCAAGGCGCGTGGGAGCAGTACTTC; cdr3_aa: CASSLGHQGAWEQYF
cdr3_length: 13; clone_size: once; v_call: TRBV28; d_call: .; j_call: TRBJ2-4; cdr3_nt: TGTGCCAGCAGTATACTAGCCAAAAACATTCAGTACTTC; cdr3_aa: CASSILAKNIQYF
cdr3_length: 12; clone_size: .; v_call: TRBV27; d_call: TRBD1; j_call: TRBJ1-1; cdr3_nt: TGTGCCAGCAGGGGACAGTTCCAAGAGGCTTTCTTT; cdr3_aa: CASRGQFQEAFF
cdr3_length: 12; clone_size: .; v_call: TRBV2; d_call: TRBD2; j_call: TRBJ2-1; cdr3_nt: TGTGCCAGCAGTGCAGGGAGGGGTGAGCAGTTCTTC; cdr3_aa: CASSAGRGEQFF
cdr3_length: 16; clone_size: .; v_call: TRBV5-1; d_call: .; j_call: TRBJ1-3; cdr3_nt: TGCGCCAGCAGCTTTGCTAACCCTAGCTCTGGAAACACCATATATTTT; cdr3_aa: CASSFANPSSGNTIYF
cdr3_length: 17; clone_size: .; v_call: TRBV15; d_call: TRBD1; j_call: TRBJ2-7; cdr3_nt: TGTGCCACCAGCATGCGACAGGGAGCAAGACCCTCCTACGAGCAGTACTTC; cdr3_aa: CATSMRQGARPSYEQYF
cdr3_length: 15; clone_size: .; v_call: TRBV5-1; d_call: .; j_call: TRBJ2-7; cdr3_nt: TGCGCCAGCAACCACTCCCCGGGGGTACCCTACGAGCAGTACTTC; cdr3_aa: CASNHSPGVPYEQYF
cdr3_length: 13; clone_size: .; v_call: TRBV19; d_call: .; j_call: TRBJ1-5; cdr3_nt: TGTGCCAGTAGACCGGAGGGTATTCAGCCCCAGCATTTT; cdr3_aa: CASRPEGIQPQHF
cdr3_length: 15; clone_size: .; v_call: TRBV4-1; d_call: .; j_call: TRBJ1-1; cdr3_nt: TGCGCCAGCAGCCAAGGGTTCGGCGGGAACACTGAAGCTTTCTTT; cdr3_aa: CASSQGFGGNTEAFF
cdr3_length: 16; clone_size: .; v_call: TRBV6-5; d_call: TRBD2; j_call: TRBJ2-7; cdr3_nt: TGTGCCAGCAGTTACTCAAGCGGGAGCGCCGTATACGAGCAGTACTTC; cdr3_aa: CASSYSSGSAVYEQYF
cdr3_length: 15; clone_size: .; v_call: TRBV5-5; d_call: TRBD1; j_call: TRBJ2-7; cdr3_nt: TGTGCCAGCAGCTTTTCCGGGACAGTGACCTACGAGCAGTACTTC; cdr3_aa: CASSFSGTVTYEQYF
cdr3_length: 16; clone_size: .; v_call: TRBV7-9; d_call: TRBD1; j_call: TRBJ1-1; cdr3_nt: TGTGCCAGCAGCTTAGTGTTAGGGGGCGCGGGCACTGAAGCTTTCTTT; cdr3_aa: CASSLVLGGAGTEAFF
cdr3_length: 14; clone_size: once; v_call: TRBV18; d_call: TRBD1; j_call: TRBJ1-1; cdr3_nt: TGTGCCAGCTCCGAAACACAGGGGAGCACTGAAGCTTTCTTT; cdr3_aa: CASSETQGSTEAFF
cdr3_length: 13; clone_size: .; v_call: TRBV29-1; d_call: .; j_call: TRBJ2-7; cdr3_nt: TGCAGCGTTGAAGACGGCCAGGGTAACGAGCAGTACTTC; cdr3_aa: CSVEDGQGNEQYF
cdr3_length: 13; clone_size: once; v_call: TRBV5-1; d_call: .; j_call: TRBJ1-4; cdr3_nt: TGCGCCAGCAGCTTTTCAACAGGTGAAAAACTGTTTTTT; cdr3_aa: CASSFSTGEKLFF
cdr3_length: 15; clone_size: .; v_call: TRBV27; d_call: .; j_call: TRBJ1-6; cdr3_nt: TGTGCCAGCCGCCGGGTGAGCTCCTATAATTCACCCCTCCACTTT; cdr3_aa: CASRRVSSYNSPLHF
cdr3_length: 15; clone_size: .; v_call: TRBV11-2; d_call: TRBD1; j_call: TRBJ2-7; cdr3_nt: TGTGCCAGCAGCTTAAGTGTGACAGGGGGCTACGAGCAGTACTTC; cdr3_aa: CASSLSVTGGYEQYF
cdr3_length: 16; clone_size: .; v_call: TRBV2; d_call: TRBD2; j_call: TRBJ2-3; cdr3_nt: TGTGCCAGCACCCTATTCCTAGCGGCTAGCACAGATACGCAGTATTTT; cdr3_aa: CASTLFLAASTDTQYF
cdr3_length: 13; clone_size: .; v_call: TRBV2; d_call: .; j_call: TRBJ1-5; cdr3_nt: TGTGCCAGCAGTGAGGGGGGGTCCCAGCCCCAGCATTTT; cdr3_aa: CASSEGGSQPQHF
cdr3_length: 16; clone_size: .; v_call: TRBV7-9; d_call: .; j_call: TRBJ1-5; cdr3_nt: TGTGCCAGCAGCTTAGTAGGGGTCGGAAGCAATCAGCCCCAGCATTTT; cdr3_aa: CASSLVGVGSNQPQHF
cdr3_length: 14; clone_size: .; v_call: TRBV6-1; d_call: .; j_call: TRBJ1-3; cdr3_nt: TGTGCCAGCATTATAGGCGGGGCTGGAAACACCATATATTTT; cdr3_aa: CASIIGGAGNTIYF
cdr3_length: 12; clone_size: few; v_call: TRBV6-6; d_call: .; j_call: TRBJ2-5; cdr3_nt: TGTGCCACCAGGTTGGCAGAAGAGACCCAGTACTTC; cdr3_aa: CATRLAEETQYF